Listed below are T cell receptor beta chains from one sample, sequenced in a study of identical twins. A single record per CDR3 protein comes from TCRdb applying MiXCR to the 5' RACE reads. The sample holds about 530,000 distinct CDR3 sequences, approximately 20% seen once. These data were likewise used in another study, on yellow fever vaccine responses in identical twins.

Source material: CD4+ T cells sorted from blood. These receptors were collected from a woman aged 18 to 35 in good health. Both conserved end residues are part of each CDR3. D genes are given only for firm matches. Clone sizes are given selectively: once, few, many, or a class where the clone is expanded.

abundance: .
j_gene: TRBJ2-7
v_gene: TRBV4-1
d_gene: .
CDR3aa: CASSPGFQDPSEQYF
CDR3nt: TGCGCCAGCAGCCCCGGGTTCCAGGACCCCTCCGAGCAGTACTTC

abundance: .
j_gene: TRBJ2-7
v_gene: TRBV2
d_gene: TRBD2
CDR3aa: CASRGSRTSGSYEQYF
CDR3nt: TGTGCCAGCAGGGGTTCACGGACTAGCGGCTCCTACGAGCAGTACTTC

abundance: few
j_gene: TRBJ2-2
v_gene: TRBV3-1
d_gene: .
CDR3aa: CASSQAGAGTGELFF
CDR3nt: TGTGCCAGCAGCCAAGCGGGGGCTGGAACCGGGGAGCTGTTTTTT

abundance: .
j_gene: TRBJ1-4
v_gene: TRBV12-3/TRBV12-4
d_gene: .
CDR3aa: CASSTTHVLGEKLFF
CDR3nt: TGTGCCAGCAGTACCACCCACGTGCTGGGTGAAAAACTGTTTTTT

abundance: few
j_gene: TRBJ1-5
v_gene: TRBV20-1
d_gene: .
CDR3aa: CSAREPGGNQPQHF
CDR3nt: TGCAGTGCCCGCGAACCGGGGGGCAATCAGCCCCAGCATTTT

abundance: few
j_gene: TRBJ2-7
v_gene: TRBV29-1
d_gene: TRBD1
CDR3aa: CSVEGTGTNYYEQYF
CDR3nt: TGCAGCGTTGAAGGGACAGGGACCAACTACTACGAGCAGTACTTC

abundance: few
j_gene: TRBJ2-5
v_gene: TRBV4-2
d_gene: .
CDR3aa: CASSQGGGKKETQYF
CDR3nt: TGTGCCAGCAGCCAAGGAGGGGGGAAAAAAGAGACCCAGTACTTC

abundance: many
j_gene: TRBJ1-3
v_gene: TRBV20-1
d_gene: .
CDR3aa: CSAFGYSGNTIYF
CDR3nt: TGCAGTGCTTTTGGATACTCTGGAAACACCATATATTTT

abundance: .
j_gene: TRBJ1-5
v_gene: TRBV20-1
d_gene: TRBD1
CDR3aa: CSARMTGVSNQPQHF
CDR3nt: TGCAGTGCTAGGATGACAGGGGTTAGCAATCAGCCCCAGCATTTT

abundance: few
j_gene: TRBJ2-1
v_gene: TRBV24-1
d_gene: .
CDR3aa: CATRGPGPLQYNEQFF
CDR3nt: TGTGCCACCAGGGGTCCTGGGCCACTACAGTACAATGAGCAGTTCTTC

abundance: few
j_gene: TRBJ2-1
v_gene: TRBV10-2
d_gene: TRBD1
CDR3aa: CASKIGPTGRYNEQFF
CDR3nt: TGCGCCAGCAAAATCGGCCCGACAGGGCGCTACAATGAGCAGTTCTTC

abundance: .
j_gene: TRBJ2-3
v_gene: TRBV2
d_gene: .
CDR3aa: CASSEFGVSTDTQYF
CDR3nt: TGTGCCAGCAGTGAATTCGGGGTTAGCACAGATACGCAGTATTTT

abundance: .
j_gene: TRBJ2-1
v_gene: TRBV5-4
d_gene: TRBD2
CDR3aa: CASSLGLSGSSYNEQFF
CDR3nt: TGTGCCAGCAGCTTGGGTCTTAGCGGGAGTTCCTACAATGAGCAGTTCTTC

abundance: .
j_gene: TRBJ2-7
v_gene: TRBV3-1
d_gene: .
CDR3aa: CASSPDGLEQYF
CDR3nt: TGTGCCAGCAGCCCCGATGGGCTGGAGCAGTACTTC

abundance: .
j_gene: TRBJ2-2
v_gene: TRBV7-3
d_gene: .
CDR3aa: CASSSMDGTGELFF
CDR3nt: TGTGCCAGCAGCTCGATGGACGGCACCGGGGAGCTGTTTTTT

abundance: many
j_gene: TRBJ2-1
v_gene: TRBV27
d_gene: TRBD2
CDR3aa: CASSSTGGPYNEQFF
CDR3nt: TGTGCCAGCAGTTCAACGGGAGGACCCTACAATGAGCAGTTCTTC

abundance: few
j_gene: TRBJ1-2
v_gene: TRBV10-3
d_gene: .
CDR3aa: CAISPAQGQEGYTF
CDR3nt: TGTGCCATCAGTCCCGCCCAGGGCCAAGAGGGCTACACCTTC

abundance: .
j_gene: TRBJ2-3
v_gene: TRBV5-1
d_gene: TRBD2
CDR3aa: CASSLALVAGHTDTQYF
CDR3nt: TGCGCCAGCAGCTTGGCCTTGGTAGCGGGGCACACAGATACGCAGTATTTT

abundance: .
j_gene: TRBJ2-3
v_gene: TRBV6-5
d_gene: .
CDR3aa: CASSFGTPETDTQYF
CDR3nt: TGTGCCAGCAGTTTCGGGACCCCCGAGACAGATACGCAGTATTTT

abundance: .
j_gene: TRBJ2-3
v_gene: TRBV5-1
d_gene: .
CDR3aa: CASSLWQDPDTQYF
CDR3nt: TGCGCCAGCAGCCTCTGGCAGGACCCAGATACGCAGTATTTT

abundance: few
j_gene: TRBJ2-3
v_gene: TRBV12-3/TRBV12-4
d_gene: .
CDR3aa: CASRRSTGMGTDTQYF
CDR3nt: TGTGCCAGCAGACGCAGTACAGGGATGGGCACAGATACGCAGTATTTT

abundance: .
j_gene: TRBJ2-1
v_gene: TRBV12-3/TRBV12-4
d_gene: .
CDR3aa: CASRTGGRGHNEQFF
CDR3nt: TGTGCCAGCCGAACTGGGGGGCGGGGGCACAATGAGCAGTTCTTC

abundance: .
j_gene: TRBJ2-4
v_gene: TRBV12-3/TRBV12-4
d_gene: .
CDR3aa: CASSLQGSSIQYF
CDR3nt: TGTGCCAGCAGTTTACAGGGAAGTTCAATTCAGTACTTC

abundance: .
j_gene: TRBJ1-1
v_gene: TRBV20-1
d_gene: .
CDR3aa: CSARDPSHMTGNTEAFF
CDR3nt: TGCAGTGCTAGAGATCCCTCTCACATGACGGGGAACACTGAAGCTTTCTTT

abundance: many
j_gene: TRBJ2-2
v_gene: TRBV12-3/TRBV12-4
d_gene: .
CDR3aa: CASVQVNTGELFF
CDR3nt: TGTGCCAGCGTTCAAGTGAACACCGGGGAGCTGTTTTTT

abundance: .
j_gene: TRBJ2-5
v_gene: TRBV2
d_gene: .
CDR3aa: CACSFIPLGAKPQETQYF
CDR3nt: TGTGCCTGCAGTTTCATACCTCTAGGGGCTAAACCGCAAGAGACCCAGTACTTC

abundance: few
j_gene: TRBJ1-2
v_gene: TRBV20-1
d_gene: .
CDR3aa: CSARLTAGGYTF
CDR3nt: TGCAGTGCTAGACTGACGGCGGGTGGCTACACCTTC

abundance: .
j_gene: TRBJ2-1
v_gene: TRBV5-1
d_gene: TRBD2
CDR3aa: CASSPIATSGGGNEQFF
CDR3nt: TGCGCCAGCAGCCCCATTGCGACTAGCGGGGGGGGCAATGAGCAGTTCTTC

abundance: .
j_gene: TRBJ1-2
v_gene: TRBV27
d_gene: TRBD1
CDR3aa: CASMGGQGGYTF
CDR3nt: TGTGCCAGCATGGGGGGACAGGGAGGCTACACCTTC

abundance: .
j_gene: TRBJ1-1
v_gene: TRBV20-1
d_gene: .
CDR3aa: CSAMKGWVSDTEAFF
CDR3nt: TGCAGTGCTATGAAGGGGTGGGTGTCGGACACTGAAGCTTTCTTT

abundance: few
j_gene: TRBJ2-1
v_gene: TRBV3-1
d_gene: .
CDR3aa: CASSFKSGSYNEQFF
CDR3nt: TGTGCCAGCAGCTTTAAGAGTGGGTCCTACAATGAGCAGTTCTTC

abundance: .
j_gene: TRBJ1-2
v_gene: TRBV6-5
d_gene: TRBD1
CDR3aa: CASSFHLTGGDNYGYTF
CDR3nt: TGTGCCAGCAGTTTCCACTTGACAGGGGGAGATAACTATGGCTACACCTTC

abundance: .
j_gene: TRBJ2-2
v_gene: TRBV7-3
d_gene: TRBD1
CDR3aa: CASSLGTGPGVLFF
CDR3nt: TGTGCCAGCAGCTTAGGGACAGGGCCTGGCGTGCTGTTTTTT

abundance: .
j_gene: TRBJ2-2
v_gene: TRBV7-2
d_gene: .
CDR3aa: CASSSLTANTGELFF
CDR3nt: TGTGCCAGCAGCTCCCTGACAGCGAACACCGGGGAGCTGTTTTTT

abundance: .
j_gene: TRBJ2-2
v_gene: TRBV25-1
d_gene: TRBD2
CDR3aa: CASSEGLAGGTGELFF
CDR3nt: TGTGCCAGCAGTGAAGGACTAGCGGGAGGTACCGGGGAGCTGTTTTTT

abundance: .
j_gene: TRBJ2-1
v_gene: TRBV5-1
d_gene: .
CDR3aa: CASSVSLVREQFF
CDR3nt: TGCGCCAGCAGCGTGAGTCTGGTGAGGGAGCAGTTCTTC

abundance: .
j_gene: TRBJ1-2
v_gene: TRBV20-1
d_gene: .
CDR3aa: CSASEVTHNTF
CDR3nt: TGCAGTGCGTCAGAGGTCACCCACAACACCTTC

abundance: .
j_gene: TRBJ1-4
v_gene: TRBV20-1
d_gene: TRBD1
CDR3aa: CSARRLRQGWEKLFF
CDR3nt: TGCAGTGCTCGAAGACTAAGACAGGGTTGGGAAAAACTGTTTTTT

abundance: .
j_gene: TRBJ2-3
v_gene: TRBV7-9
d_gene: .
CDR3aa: CASSFRLTTDTQYF
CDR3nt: TGTGCCAGCAGCTTTCGTCTCACCACAGATACGCAGTATTTT

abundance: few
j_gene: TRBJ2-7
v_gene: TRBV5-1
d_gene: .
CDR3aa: CASSPRDTYYEQYF
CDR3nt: TGCGCCAGCAGCCCTCGGGACACTTACTACGAGCAGTACTTC

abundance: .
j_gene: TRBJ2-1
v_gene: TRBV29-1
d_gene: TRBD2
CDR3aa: CSVGGLAGVTPLFDEQFF
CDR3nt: TGCAGCGTGGGGGGACTAGCGGGAGTCACCCCCCTGTTCGATGAGCAGTTCTTC

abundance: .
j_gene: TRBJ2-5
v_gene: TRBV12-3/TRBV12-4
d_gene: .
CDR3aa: CASTDFETQYF
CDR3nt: TGTGCCAGCACCGATTTCGAGACCCAGTACTTC

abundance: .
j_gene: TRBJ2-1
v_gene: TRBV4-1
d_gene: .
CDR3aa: CASSQDPAGNNEQFF
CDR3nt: TGCGCCAGCAGCCAAGATCCGGCAGGGAACAATGAGCAGTTCTTC

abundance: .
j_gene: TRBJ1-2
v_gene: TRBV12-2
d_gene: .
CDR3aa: CASRLFRDSNYGYTF
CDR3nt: TGTGCAAGTCGCTTATTCCGGGACAGCAACTATGGCTACACCTTC

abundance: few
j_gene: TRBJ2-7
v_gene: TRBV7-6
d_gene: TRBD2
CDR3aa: CASSPRGGRAFYEQYF
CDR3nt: TGTGCCAGCAGCCCAAGGGGCGGGAGGGCCTTCTACGAGCAGTACTTC

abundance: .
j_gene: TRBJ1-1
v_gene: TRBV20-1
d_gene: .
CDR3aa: CSADAREDTEAFF
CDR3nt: TGCAGTGCTGATGCCAGGGAGGACACTGAAGCTTTCTTT

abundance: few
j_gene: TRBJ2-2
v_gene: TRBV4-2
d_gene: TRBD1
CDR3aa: CASSQGTGSDTGELFF
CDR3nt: TGTGCCAGCAGCCAAGGGACAGGATCGGACACCGGGGAGCTGTTTTTT

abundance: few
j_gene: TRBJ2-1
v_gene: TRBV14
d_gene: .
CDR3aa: CASSERWAGNEQFF
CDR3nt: TGTGCCAGCAGCGAAAGATGGGCGGGCAATGAGCAGTTCTTC

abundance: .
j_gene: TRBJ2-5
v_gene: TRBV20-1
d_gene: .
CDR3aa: CSARSHRGETQYF
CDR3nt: TGCAGTGCTAGGTCTCATAGAGGAGAGACCCAGTACTTC

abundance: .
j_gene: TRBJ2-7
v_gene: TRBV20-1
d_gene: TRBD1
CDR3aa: CSASRGQGFEAYEQYF
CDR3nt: TGCAGTGCTTCCAGGGGACAGGGGTTCGAGGCCTACGAGCAGTACTTC